These 18 T cell receptor beta chains share one sample of origin, sequenced in a study of T cells in Graves' hyperthyroidism and ophthalmopathy. Regions amplified from RNA transcripts were the TCR beta CDR3 regions. The study used the HTBI primer set for a first-round RT-PCR of the TCR CDR3. Using its own MiXCR run on the multiplex PCR reads, TCRdb lists one record per CDR3 protein. The sample carries more than 550,000 distinct CDR3 sequences, 15% to 20% recorded once. Sequences were obtained from blood. The receptors stem from a man aged 45-65 years with Graves' hyperthyroidism.

With regard to this clonotype: It may be a read error: a sequence one base away is much more abundant. The chain employs TRBV12-3 or TRBV12-4 and TRBJ2-1; D call uncertain. Trimming left V 2 bases short and J 9 bases short, with 17 bases between. The CDR3 covers 15 residues. CDR3 region: CASSLKVGPKGEQFF. CDR3 sequence (DNA): TGTGCCAGCAGTTTAAAAGTGGGTCCTAAGGGTGAGCAGTTCTTC.

This clonotype occurred many times. CDR3 residues: CASSRPGTGNYGYTF. CDR3 nucleotide sequence: TGTGCCAGTAGTAGACCCGGGACAGGGAACTATGGCTACACCTTC. The V and J genes are TRBV19 and TRBJ1-2, with 9 nucleotides matching TRBD1. CDR1 and CDR2 from the germline V gene are LNHDA and SQIVND (reference sequence). The CDR3 consists of 15 residues. After removal of 4 bases from V and 2 bases from J, the junction contained 5 bases not matched to a gene.

This clonotype has a count of ten or more. J is TRBJ1-1 and V is TRBV3-1; possibly TRBD1 for D (5 bases). The V gene lost 1 base and the J gene lost 5 bases, with 11 bases spanning the gap. The CDR3 contains 14 residues. The germline V gene encodes CDR1 LGHDT and CDR2 YNNKEL (reference sequence). In DNA form, the CDR3 reads TGTGCCAGCAGCCAAGGGCGCGGGGGTACTGAAGCTTTCTTT. Translated, it gives CASSQGRGGTEAFF.

This clonotype was seen many times. The chain's CDR3 is CASSPPKPTDEQYF. The CDR3 DNA follows: TGTGCCAGCAGTCCACCAAAACCGACAGACGAGCAGTACTTC. The chain couples TRBV12-3 or TRBV12-4 to TRBJ2-7, with TRBD1 as a possible D gene (5 bases). Trimming removed 5 bases from V and 5 bases from J, with 16 bases in between. This CDR3 spans 14 amino acids.

This clonotype was counted ten times or more. V and J are TRBV25-1 and TRBJ2-2; 8 bases are a match to TRBD1. This CDR3 is 17 amino acids long. Germline CDR1 and CDR2: MGHDK and SYGVNS. J gave up 2 bases and V 6 bases, and 11 bases lay outside the gene matches. The CDR3 loop reads CASRPTGQGRNTGELFF. CDR3 DNA: TGTGCCAGCAGGCCGACAGGACAGGGCAGAAACACCGGGGAGCTGTTTTTT.

The table lists this clonotype with many counts. The chain uses TRBV28 and TRBJ2-7; tentative D call: TRBD1 (6 bases). From germline, CDR1 is MDHEN and CDR2 SYDVKM. Trimming pared 8 bases from V and 3 bases from J, leaving 17 bases between. This CDR3 spans 14 amino acids. The DNA for the CDR3 is TGTGCCAGCGGTGAAACCGGGACAAACTACGAGCAGTACTTC. Its protein product is CASGETGTNYEQYF.

This clonotype occurred a few times. The chain uses TRBV6-2 or TRBV6-3 and TRBJ2-5, with 9 nucleotides matching TRBD1. CDR3 length equals 14 residues. The V gene end was trimmed by 5 bases and the J gene end by 3 bases; junction bases not matched to a gene: 4. CDR1 is MNHEY and CDR2 is SVGEGT in the germline V gene. In DNA form, the CDR3 reads TGTGCCAGCAGTAAAAGGACAGGGGAAGAGACCCAGTACTTC. It codes for CASSKRTGEETQYF.

This clonotype was counted between two and nine times. The rearrangement uses TRBV28 and TRBJ2-7; TRBD2 matches 11 bases. V was clipped by 2 bases and J by 4 bases; unmatched bases: 4. Germline V gives CDR1 MDHEN, CDR2 SYDVKM. CDR3 length equals 15 residues. CDR3 region: CASSLGTSGKYEQYF. In DNA form, the CDR3 reads TGTGCCAGCAGTTTAGGGACTAGCGGAAAATACGAGCAGTACTTC.

This clonotype was found many times. The chain has TRBV20-1 and TRBJ2-1; perhaps TRBD2 as D (6 bases). This CDR3 has 13 amino acids. The V end was cut by 6 bases, the J end by 7 bases, with 16 bases between. The germline V gene has CDR1 DFQATT and CDR2 SNEGSKA (reference sequence). CDR3 nucleotides: TGCAGTGCCCGGAAAAGGGAGGCGAATGAGCAGTTCTTC. This translates into CSARKREANEQFF.

There are many counts of this clonotype. The chain combines TRBV28 with TRBJ1-2, with 7 nucleotides matching TRBD1. Germline lookup yields CDR1 MDHEN and CDR2 SYDVKM. This CDR3 has 14 residues. V lost 6 bases and J lost 6; bases outside the gene matches: 10. The CDR3 bases are TGTGCCAGCAGCCAAGGAGGGGGCCAAAATGGCTACACCTTC. It yields the protein CASSQGGGQNGYTF.

CDR3 DNA: TGTGCCAGCAGCTTATCCGTCTACAATGAGCAGTTCTTC. It specifies CASSLSVYNEQFF. This chain uses TRBV5-4 with TRBJ2-1; D unresolved. The CDR3 has 13 residues. V lost 2 bases and J 3 bases, leaving 6 bases between the germline ends. Per germline, CDR1 SGHNT and CDR2 YYREEE (reference sequence).

At least ten counts were recorded for this clonotype. The gene calls are TRBV28 and TRBJ2-3, with 9 bases lining up with TRBD2. This CDR3 has 16 residues. Germline V gene lookup returns CDR1 MDHEN and CDR2 SYDVKM. The CDR3 spells CTSRGSLAGSTDTQYF. The CDR3 nucleotides read TGTACTAGCAGGGGGTCGCTAGCGGGAAGCACAGATACGCAGTATTTT. Using reference TRBV28 and TRBJ2-3 for the parts outside the CDR3, the full variable domain is DVKVTQSSRYLVKRTGEKVFLECVQDMDHENMFWYRQDPGLGLRLIYFSYDVKMKEKGDIPEGYSVSREKKERFSLILESASTNQTSMYLCTSRGSLAGSTDTQYFGPGTRLTVL.

The chain uses TRBV11-2 and TRBJ1-3; D not resolved. CDR1 and CDR2 from the germline V gene are SGHAT and FQNNGV. CDR3 length: 14 residues. V was pared by 5 bases and J by 0 bases, with 8 bases between. CDR3 amino acids: CASSRLNSGNTIYF. Written as DNA, the CDR3 is TGTGCCAGCAGCAGACTGAACTCTGGAAACACCATATATTTT.

This clonotype has a handful of counts. The chain joins TRBV5-1 to TRBJ2-6; no definite D call. There are 13 residues in the CDR3. Trimming took off 5 bases at V and 0 bases at J, with 3 bases between the two ends. CDR1 is SGHRS and CDR2 is YFSETQ in the germline V gene. The CDR3 region is CASRVSGANVLTF. Here the CDR3 DNA reads TGCGCCAGCAGAGTCTCTGGGGCCAACGTCCTGACTTTC.

The chain employs TRBV6-1 and TRBJ2-7, with TRBD2 matching 13 bases. The CDR3 runs to 15 residues. V shed 7 bases and J 0 bases; nucleotides not matched to a gene: 3. Germline V gene sequence: CDR1 MNHNS, CDR2 SASEGT. The CDR3 region is CASIRTSGSSYEQYF. DNA for the CDR3: TGTGCCAGCATAAGGACTAGCGGGAGCTCCTACGAGCAGTACTTC.

This clonotype was detected a few times. The chain combines TRBV29-1 with TRBJ2-1; 10 nucleotides match TRBD1. The J segment lost 3 bases and the V segment lost 2 bases, leaving 4 bases of the junction unmatched. The V gene's germline CDR1 is SQVTM and CDR2 ANQGSEA. The CDR3 loop spans 15 amino acids. CDR3 coding DNA: TGCAGCGTTGAACCTGGACAGGGGGACTACAATGAGCAGTTCTTC. Amino acid sequence: CSVEPGQGDYNEQFF.

This clonotype came up many times. The chain recombines TRBV19 with TRBJ2-3; possibly TRBD2 for D (6 bases). Trimming removed 3 bases at V and 2 bases at J, with 21 bases between. The CDR3 spans 18 residues. Germline values: CDR1 LNHDA, CDR2 SQIVND (reference sequence). The CDR3 is CASSMRLAGLPITDTQYF. The CDR3 coding sequence is TGTGCCAGTAGTATGAGACTCGCGGGACTGCCTATCACAGATACGCAGTATTTT.

This chain links TRBV29-1 with TRBJ2-1; D gene ambiguous. Germline V gene data show CDR1 as SQVTM and CDR2 as ANQGSEA. The CDR3 consists of 11 residues. Between the trimmed V and J ends, which lost 7 bases and 1 base, there was a span of 5 bases. CDR3 region: CSGDSYNEQFF. Here the CDR3 DNA reads TGCAGCGGCGATTCCTACAATGAGCAGTTCTTC.